These 25 T cell receptor beta chains were sequenced from one sample in a study of blood T cell repertoires in COVID-19. Profiled with immunoSEQ multiplex PCR; TCRdb holds only in-frame clones, not every one. The table shows 120,000 or so clones, with around four fifths occurring only once. Material for sequencing was peripheral blood. The receptors stem from a man aged 55 to 70 with acute or convalescent COVID-19.

Only one count was recorded for this clone. The chain is built from TRBV12-2 and TRBJ1-2. TRBV12-2 is recorded as a pseudogene. There are 16 residues in the CDR3. As DNA, the CDR3 is TGTGCAAGTCGCTTAGAGGGAGGGGAGGCGGGCTATGGCTACACCTTC. Translation gives CASRLEGGEAGYGYTF.

The chain joins TRBV21-1 to TRBJ1-6. TRBV21-1 is given as a pseudogene. This CDR3 has 13 amino acids. The CDR3 DNA reads as TGTGCCAGCCGAGGGCGGTTACATTCACCCCTCCACTTT. It codes for CASRGRLHSPLHF.

The genes are TRBV29-1 and TRBJ2-3; 9 bases are a match to TRBD2. The V gene's germline CDR1 is SQVTM and CDR2 ANQGSEA. V lost 1 base to trimming and J lost 7 bases; unmatched junction nucleotides: 9. The CDR3 has 15 residues. The CDR3: CSVEGPSGDRYTQYF. DNA for the CDR3: TGCAGCGTTGAAGGCCCTAGCGGGGACCGGTATACGCAGTATTTT.

This chain uses TRBV15 with TRBJ2-3; the D gene is possibly TRBD2 (6 bases). Trimming removed 0 bases at V and 6 bases at J, with 16 bases between. The CDR3 is 16 amino acids. From germline, CDR1 is LNHNV and CDR2 YYDKDF (reference sequence). CDR3 residues: CATSRDSGTGADTQYF. CDR3 bases: TGTGCCACCAGCAGAGATTCAGGGACGGGAGCGGATACGCAGTATTTT.

This clone occurred a few times. This sequence joins TRBV29-1 and TRBJ2-1; 8 positions match TRBD2. The length of the CDR3 is 14 residues. Germline lookup yields CDR1 SQVTM and CDR2 ANQGSEA. The trim removed 4 bases at V and 4 bases at J, leaving 6 bases unmatched. The CDR3 nucleotides read TGCAGCGTTGTCGGGGGGGCCGGGTACAATGAGCAGTTCTTC. It is translated as CSVVGGAGYNEQFF.

The chain joins TRBV5-1 to TRBJ2-7; possible D gene TRBD2, 6 bases. The CDR3 contains 15 residues. Germline V gene data show CDR1 as SGHRS and CDR2 as YFSETQ. Trimming took 0 bases from V and 4 from J, leaving 14 bases between them. The CDR3 bases are TGCGCCAGCAGCTTGGTTGGGGACTGGCTTTACGAGCAGTACTTC. Protein sequence: CASSLVGDWLYEQYF.

A word on this clone: Additional DNA sequences in this sample encode the identical CDR3. This chain joins TRBV24-1 and TRBJ2-7; 9 bases fit TRBD2. The V segment lost 5 bases and the J segment 2 bases; nucleotides outside the gene matches: 9. From germline, CDR1 is KGHDR and CDR2 SFDVKD. CDR3 length equals 16 residues. CDR3 region: CATSGTGTSSTYEQYF. The CDR3 DNA reads TGTGCCACCAGTGGGACCGGGACTAGCTCGACCTACGAGCAGTACTTC.

V usage is TRBV30 and J usage is TRBJ2-5, with unresolved D. Germline V gene sequence: CDR1 GTSNPN, CDR2 SVGIG (reference sequence). V lost 1 base and J 5 bases, leaving 5 bases between the germline ends. CDR3 length: 11 amino acids. CDR3 region: CAWSEEETQYF. CDR3 bases: TGTGCCTGGAGTGAGGAGGAGACCCAGTACTTC.

The rearrangement links TRBV7-8 to TRBJ2-7, with 9 bases identical to TRBD1. Germline V gene sequence: CDR1 SGHVS, CDR2 FQNEAQ. This CDR3 has 15 residues. J lost 3 bases, V lost 6 bases, and 9 bases had no gene match. CDR3 region: CASSDTGTGHYEQYF. DNA of the CDR3: TGTGCCAGCAGTGATACCGGGACAGGGCACTACGAGCAGTACTTC.

The CDR3 bases are TGTGCCAGCAGCCCCGGTGCGGGGGAGCTGTTTTTT. Translating it yields CASSPGAGELFF. The chain carries TRBV5-4 and TRBJ2-2; D not resolved. CDR1 is SGHNT and CDR2 is YYREEE in the germline V gene (reference sequence). V was trimmed by 4 bases and J by 8 bases, leaving 9 bases between them. This CDR3 comprises 12 residues.

The chain links TRBV2 to TRBJ2-5; the D gene is possibly TRBD2 (6 bases). With 7 bases removed from V and 0 bases from J, the gap between germline ends came to 18 bases. Germline V gene sequence: CDR1 SNHLY, CDR2 FYNNEI. This CDR3 spans 16 amino acids. The CDR3 nucleotides are TGTGCCAGCACCCCTTCCTCTCGGGGGTACCAAGAGACCCAGTACTTC. This translates into CASTPSSRGYQETQYF.

This rearrangement joins TRBV2 to TRBJ1-2; D may be TRBD1 (6 bases). The CDR3 is 14 amino acids. V lost 6 bases and J lost 3, with 14 bases in between. Germline CDR1 reads SNHLY; CDR2 reads FYNNEI. The CDR3 coding sequence is TGTGCCAGCAGCGGACAGCGAGGTGACTATGGCTACACCTTC. Encoded protein: CASSGQRGDYGYTF.

This clone showed up just once. An end of the junction does not agree with germline; a read error may underlie this. The genes are TRBV6-1 and TRBJ2-7; 8 positions match TRBD1. The CDR3 has 15 amino acids. CDR1 MNHNS and CDR2 SASEGT come from the germline V gene. The CDR3 DNA reads TGTGCCAGCAGGGAAGGGGGGACAGGTTTTTACGAGCAGTACTTC. It encodes CASREGGTGFYEQYF.

The rearrangement links TRBV4-1 to TRBJ2-7; possible D gene TRBD2, 6 bases. V lost 4 bases and J 0 bases, leaving 16 bases between the germline ends. The CDR3 covers 16 residues. Germline values: CDR1 MGHRA, CDR2 YSYEKL. The CDR3 spells CASSLRGTTNSYEQYF. As DNA, the CDR3 is TGCGCCAGCAGCCTTCGCGGGACGACCAACTCCTACGAGCAGTACTTC.

Comments on this clone: A junction end diverges from the germline sequence, so it may reflect a read error. The chain couples TRBV19 to TRBJ2-1; D possibly corresponds to TRBD1 (7 bases). CDR1 LNHDA and CDR2 SQIVND come from the germline V gene (reference sequence). The CDR3 is made up of 16 amino acids. The CDR3 loop reads CASGMGGDSSYNEQFF. The CDR3 nucleotides are TGTGCCAGTGGTATGGGCGGGGACAGCTCCTACAATGAGCAGTTCTTC.

The chain combines TRBV10-3 with TRBJ1-1; D might be TRBD1 (6 bases). This CDR3 spans 15 amino acids. Trimming left V 3 bases short and J 5 bases short, with 16 bases between. Germline CDR1 reads ENHRY; CDR2 reads SYGVKD. As DNA, the CDR3 is TGTGCCATCAGTGAAGTAACCAGGGGTGGAACTGAAGCTTTCTTT. This translates into CAISEVTRGGTEAFF.

The chain is built from TRBV7-2 and TRBJ2-7; TRBD1 aligns across 7 bases. The CDR3 runs 14 residues. CDR1 and CDR2 (germline): SGHTA, FQGNSA. Trimming at V came to 0 bases and at J to 11 bases, leaving 10 bases not matched to a gene. Here the CDR3 DNA reads TGTGCCAGCAGCTTAGCGCCGGGGCCCGGGACAGAGTACTTC. Translated: CASSLAPGPGTEYF.

CDR3 in DNA: TGCGCCAGCAGCTTCGGACAGGGCCCAGAGACCCAGTACTTC. Translated: CASSFGQGPETQYF. The chain links TRBV5-1 to TRBJ2-5; the match to TRBD1 covers 8 bases. Trimming at V came to 2 bases and at J to 4 bases, leaving 4 bases not matched to a gene. The germline V gene encodes CDR1 SGHRS and CDR2 YFSETQ. The CDR3 consists of 14 residues.

The J gene is TRBJ2-5, the V gene TRBV28; 7 bases agree with TRBD2. CDR1 is MDHEN and CDR2 is SYDVKM in the germline V gene. This CDR3 has 14 amino acids. V was pared by 2 bases and J by 5 bases, with 5 bases of the junction left unmatched. The CDR3 DNA reads as TGTGCCAGCAGTTTAGTGGGGGGGGTCGAGACCCAGTACTTC. As protein: CASSLVGGVETQYF.

The rearrangement joins TRBV2 to TRBJ1-1; weak D call: TRBD1 (5 bases). This CDR3 spans 11 amino acids. Germline V gene lookup returns CDR1 SNHLY and CDR2 FYNNEI. With 8 bases removed from V and 4 bases from J, the gap between germline ends came to 8 bases. This CDR3 reads CASQGSTEAFF. The CDR3 DNA is TGTGCCAGCCAGGGTAGCACTGAAGCTTTCTTT.

The chain has TRBV3-1 (or the pseudogene TRBV3-2) and TRBJ2-1; 10 bases are a match to TRBD2. Trimming took 4 bases from V and 8 from J; bases not matched to a gene: 8. CDR1 and CDR2 from the germline V gene are LGHDT and YNNKEL (reference sequence). The CDR3 contains 15 residues. CDR3: CASSPERGGIYEQFF. In nucleotides, the CDR3 is TGTGCCAGCAGCCCAGAGCGGGGGGGCATCTATGAGCAGTTCTTC.

CDR3 residues: CASNSGRAVGEQFF. For the CDR3, the DNA is TGTGCCAGTAATAGCGGGAGGGCCGTAGGTGAGCAGTTCTTC. The rearrangement uses TRBV19 and TRBJ2-1; 11 bases align to TRBD2. The J segment lost 9 bases and the V segment lost 7 bases, leaving 8 bases of the junction unmatched. This CDR3 has 14 residues. Germline V CDR1 and CDR2: LNHDA, SQIVND (reference sequence).

Worth noting for this clone: A read error may account for a junction end that differs from germline. The rearrangement joins TRBV2 to TRBJ1-5; D call uncertain. The CDR3 extends over 13 amino acids. Germline values: CDR1 SNHLY, CDR2 FYNNEI. In DNA, the CDR3 is TGTGCCAGCAGCGAAGTGGGGAGACAGCCCCAGCATTTT. Translation gives CASSEVGRQPQHF.

The chain recombines TRBV14 with TRBJ1-2; D is unclear. CDR1 is SGHDN and CDR2 is FVKESK in the germline V gene. The CDR3 is 13 residues long. The V end lost 2 bases, the J end lost 6 bases, and 10 bases lay between the germline ends. In DNA form, the CDR3 reads TGTGCCAGCAGCCAATCGGTATTTCATGGCTACACCTTC. The encoded protein is CASSQSVFHGYTF.

The chain recombines TRBV15 with TRBJ2-2; 12 bases are shared with TRBD1. V lost 2 bases, J lost 7 bases, and 5 bases stayed unmatched. Germline assignment: CDR1 LNHNV and CDR2 YYDKDF (reference sequence). This CDR3 comprises 16 residues. The CDR3 nucleotides read TGTGCCACCAGCAGATGGGACAGGGGGCTGGTCGGGGAGCTGTTTTTT. This codes for CATSRWDRGLVGELFF.